Shown below are 31 T cell receptor beta chains from a single sample sequenced in a study of shared clonotypes between healthy human individuals (dated by TCRdb to about 2020). CD8 naive samples were CD45RO-negative cells positively selected for CCR7, giving a CD45RA+CCR7+ population that excluded TemRA cells. The receptor library was made with the immunoSEQ multiplex PCR assay. Drawn from immuneACCESS, this table holds only the in-frame rearrangements with V and J called that TCRdb kept. Clones are partly lost; checked studies trace under half to an unresolved V gene and leave the rest unexplained. The sample table holds about 2.2 million clones, of which over 85% were seen once. Less than 2% of the sample rests with the top ten. The specimen was naive CD8+ T cells from PBMCs. The cell subset or site label, as the study defines it: CD45RA+CCR7+. Receptor source: a man aged 18 to 29 in good health. Some clones in this sample may be carry-over from other donors' samples.

The chain couples TRBV4-1 to TRBJ2-7; 9 positions match TRBD2. The CDR3 spans 15 residues. The J segment lost 4 bases and the V segment lost 0 bases, leaving 4 bases of the junction unmatched. In germline, CDR1 is MGHRA, CDR2 YSYEKL. As DNA, the CDR3 is TGCGCCAGCAGCCAAGAATCTGCGGGAGGGTACGAGCAGTACTTC. The encoded protein is CASSQESAGGYEQYF.

The chain recombines TRBV7-2 with TRBJ1-3, with unresolved D. The V gene lost 5 bases and the J gene lost 0 bases, with 11 bases spanning the gap. In germline, CDR1 is SGHTA, CDR2 FQGNSA. The CDR3 is 15 amino acids. The CDR3 DNA reads TGTGCCAGCAGCGCGCGGGTGAGCTCTGGAAACACCATATATTTT. Its protein is CASSARVSSGNTIYF.

This clone appeared once. This chain links TRBV9 with TRBJ2-1; TRBD2 agrees at 12 bases. Trimming cost V 0 bases and J 4 bases; bases outside gene matches: 2. Germline V gene data show CDR1 as SGDLS and CDR2 as YYNGEE. The CDR3 length is 16 residues. CDR3 DNA sequence: TGTGCCAGCAGCGTAGGAGGACTAGCGGGATACAATGAGCAGTTCTTC. Translation gives CASSVGGLAGYNEQFF.

Regarding this clone: The same CDR3 is also encoded by other DNA sequences in this sample. The J gene is TRBJ2-7, the V gene TRBV13; the match to TRBD2 covers 9 bases. This CDR3 spans 16 amino acids. The J segment lost 4 bases and the V segment lost 4 bases, leaving 11 bases of the junction unmatched. Germline CDR1 reads PRHDT; CDR2 reads FYEKMQ (reference sequence). The CDR3 nucleotides read TGTGCCAGCAGCTCCCGAACTAGCGGGCCTTCTTACGAGCAGTACTTC. This gives the protein CASSSRTSGPSYEQYF.

The genes are TRBV20-1 and TRBJ1-1; D gene ambiguous. The CDR3 totals 11 residues. V was shortened by 5 bases and J by 3 bases, with 7 bases between the two germline ends. Germline V gene lookup returns CDR1 DFQATT and CDR2 SNEGSKA (reference sequence). In DNA, the CDR3 is TGCAGTGCTTTAGAGGACACTGAAGCTTTCTTT. Its protein is CSALEDTEAFF.

The V gene is TRBV5-8, the J gene TRBJ2-3; D ambiguous. The V gene's germline CDR1 is SGHTS and CDR2 YDEGEE. The CDR3 length is 14 residues. The V gene lost 0 bases and the J gene lost 2 bases, with 7 bases spanning the gap. The CDR3: CASSLGRITDTQYF. For the CDR3, the DNA is TGTGCCAGCAGCTTGGGGCGGATCACAGATACGCAGTATTTT.

This chain uses TRBV6-1 with TRBJ1-2, with a tentative D call TRBD1 (6 bases). CDR1 is MNHNS and CDR2 is SASEGT in the germline V gene. The CDR3 spans 14 residues. V was trimmed by 3 bases and J by 8 bases, leaving 16 bases between them. CDR3 region: CASSDRGGGGGYTF. Here the CDR3 DNA reads TGTGCCAGCAGTGACAGGGGAGGTGGCGGCGGCTACACCTTC.

This clone came up a few times. This chain connects TRBV5-8 to TRBJ1-1, with unresolved D. CDR3 length equals 9 residues. V shed 4 bases and J shed 8 bases, with 3 bases lying between them. The germline gives CDR1 SGHTS, CDR2 YDEGEE. This CDR3 reads CASSGEAFF. CDR3 sequence (DNA): TGTGCCAGCAGCGGGGAAGCTTTCTTT.

This chain joins TRBV7-2 and TRBJ1-5, with D possibly TRBD1 on 6 matching bases. Per germline, CDR1 SGHTA and CDR2 FQGNSA. This CDR3 has 18 residues. The V gene lost 5 bases and the J gene lost 0 bases, with 20 bases spanning the gap. CDR3 bases: TGTGCCAGCAGCCCGGCCCTGGGGGCCATATATAGCAATCAGCCCCAGCATTTT. Its translation is CASSPALGAIYSNQPQHF.

J is TRBJ2-7 and V is TRBV5-6; 8 bases map to TRBD2. The CDR3 covers 16 residues. CDR1 and CDR2 (germline): SGHDT, YYEEEE. Losses at the gene ends were 0 bases for V and 3 bases for J; bases not matched to a gene: 8. This CDR3 is CASSLALAGYNYEQYF. CDR3 DNA: TGTGCCAGCAGCTTGGCTCTAGCGGGCTACAACTACGAGCAGTACTTC. The variable domain in full, with the rest retrieved from reference TRBV5-6 and TRBJ2-7, is DAGVTQSPTHLIKTRGQQVTLRCSPKSGHDTVSWYQQALGQGPQFIFQYYEEEERQRGNFPDRFSGHQFPNYSSELNVNALLLGDSALYLCASSLALAGYNYEQYFGPGTRLTVT.

The chain uses TRBV15 and TRBJ2-7; no reliable D call. The CDR3 sequence is 13 residues long. In germline, CDR1 is LNHNV, CDR2 YYDKDF (reference sequence). Trimming removed 5 bases at V and 5 bases at J, with 13 bases between. The CDR3 spells CATSRRAVDEQYF. The CDR3 region has the DNA TGTGCCACCAGCCGCCGGGCGGTGGACGAGCAGTACTTC.

The J gene is TRBJ2-1, the V gene TRBV11-2; D remains ambiguous. Germline values: CDR1 SGHAT, CDR2 FQNNGV. The CDR3 consists of 14 residues. Between the trimmed V and J ends, which lost 4 bases and 6 bases, there was a span of 13 bases. CDR3 region: CASSSSGTANEQFF. The CDR3 coding sequence is TGTGCCAGCAGCTCCTCCGGTACGGCCAATGAGCAGTTCTTC.

The chain is built from TRBV4-3 and TRBJ2-7; TRBD2 might be the D (6 bases). V dropped 1 base and J dropped 0 bases, with 10 bases sitting between them. CDR1 LGHNA and CDR2 YSLEER come from the germline V gene. This CDR3 spans 15 amino acids. The CDR3 region is CASSQVVGSSYEQYF. The CDR3 coding sequence is TGCGCCAGCAGCCAAGTTGTCGGGAGCTCCTACGAGCAGTACTTC.

The chain is built from TRBV4-2 and TRBJ2-7; D may be TRBD2 (5 bases). The CDR3 length is 15 residues. V was pared by 0 bases and J by 7 bases, with 16 bases between. Looked up from germline, CDR1 is LGHNA and CDR2 is YNFKEQ. In nucleotides, the CDR3 is TGTGCCAGCAGCCAAGAGAACCTAGCCCTGTCAGAGCAGTACTTC. Translating gives CASSQENLALSEQYF.

This clone was seen a single time. The chain carries TRBV28 and TRBJ1-2, with D maybe TRBD1 (5 bases). Trimming took 6 bases from V and 1 from J, leaving 21 bases between them. The germline V gene encodes CDR1 MDHEN and CDR2 SYDVKM. CDR3 length: 17 amino acids. CDR3 amino acids: CASRSSRITGVNYGYTF. DNA of the CDR3: TGTGCCAGCAGGAGTAGTAGGATTACAGGAGTTAACTATGGCTACACCTTC.

This sequence joins TRBV10-3 and TRBJ2-7; a possible D gene is TRBD1 (5 bases). The CDR3 consists of 15 residues. With 6 bases removed from V and 0 bases from J, the gap between germline ends came to 15 bases. Germline V gives CDR1 ENHRY, CDR2 SYGVKD. The CDR3 DNA follows: TGTGCCATCAGGCCTGACAGCACCCGCTCCTACGAGCAGTACTTC. Translating gives CAIRPDSTRSYEQYF.

This chain connects TRBV2 to TRBJ1-5; the D is unclear. Germline V gene data show CDR1 as SNHLY and CDR2 as FYNNEI. The length of the CDR3 is 15 residues. V gave up 10 bases and J gave up 4 bases, with 20 bases separating them. CDR3: CATTGRQLSNQPQHF. The DNA for the CDR3 is TGTGCCACCACCGGACGGCAGCTTTCTAATCAGCCCCAGCATTTT.

This clone has just one count. The chain uses TRBV29-1 and TRBJ2-1; the match to TRBD2 covers 13 bases. CDR3 length equals 14 residues. Germline V gene data show CDR1 as SQVTM and CDR2 as ANQGSEA. Unmatched junction bases numbered 8, after V lost 5 bases and J lost 10 bases. The CDR3 loop is CSVKGLAGRTEQFF. The CDR3, as DNA: TGCAGCGTTAAGGGACTAGCGGGACGAACAGAGCAGTTCTTC.

V and J are TRBV7-6 and TRBJ2-2; perhaps TRBD2 as D (5 bases). This CDR3 has 18 amino acids. V was clipped by 1 base and J by 4 bases, with 19 bases between them. The germline CDR1 and CDR2 sequences are SGHVS and FNYEAQ. CDR3 loop: CASSLESPSGSVTGELFF. CDR3 nucleotide sequence: TGTGCCAGCAGCTTAGAATCCCCCAGCGGAAGCGTCACCGGGGAGCTGTTTTTT.

The gene calls are TRBV19 and TRBJ2-7; 10 bases align to TRBD1. The germline V gene has CDR1 LNHDA and CDR2 SQIVND (reference sequence). The CDR3 has 14 amino acids. Trimming removed 3 bases from V and 5 bases from J; junction bases left unmatched: 4. Written as DNA, the CDR3 is TGTGCCAGTAGTATTGGGACAGGGGTCCACGAGCAGTACTTC. Its protein is CASSIGTGVHEQYF.

The chain recombines TRBV2 with TRBJ2-1, with D perhaps TRBD1 (6 bases). V lost 7 bases to trimming and J lost 10 bases, with 14 bases between them. Looked up from germline, CDR1 is SNHLY and CDR2 is FYNNEI. The CDR3 has 12 residues. DNA for the CDR3: TGTGCCAGCATTGGACAGTGGCAAGAGCAGTTCTTC. The encoded protein is CASIGQWQEQFF.

This clone was seen only once. The V call is TRBV7-2, the J call TRBJ2-5; 8 bases are shared with TRBD2. There are 17 residues in the CDR3. With 4 bases clipped from V and 0 bases from J, the junction kept 10 bases outside the gene matches. Germline assignment: CDR1 SGHTA and CDR2 FQGNSA. DNA of the CDR3: TGTGCCAGCAGCTCGCCTTTAGCGGGGCTGTACCAAGAGACCCAGTACTTC. Amino acids: CASSSPLAGLYQETQYF. Complete variable domain (other parts from reference TRBV7-2 and TRBJ2-5): GAGVSQSPSNKVTEKGKDVELRCDPISGHTALYWYRQSLGQGLEFLIYFQGNSAPDKSGLPSDRFSAERTGGSVSTLTIQRTQQEDSAVYLCASSSPLAGLYQETQYFGPGTRLLVL.

Remarks on this clone: At the DNA level, this CDR3 is encoded by other sequences in the same sample as well. The chain employs TRBV7-2 and TRBJ2-2; D is unresolved. The germline CDR1 and CDR2 sequences are SGHTA and FQGNSA. The CDR3 loop spans 13 amino acids. V lost 1 base to trimming and J lost 6 bases, with 6 bases between them. In DNA form, the CDR3 reads TGTGCCAGCAGCTTAGTTAGGGCCGGGGAGCTGTTTTTT. The encoded protein is CASSLVRAGELFF.

V usage is TRBV5-1 and J usage is TRBJ2-1, with 7 positions matching TRBD1. The CDR3 sequence is 14 residues long. V was clipped by 4 bases and J by 6 bases; unmatched bases: 7. Germline-derived CDR1 and CDR2 are SGHRS and YFSETQ. CDR3 sequence reads: CASSHRDRTNEQFF. The CDR3, as DNA: TGCGCCAGCAGCCACAGGGACAGAACCAATGAGCAGTTCTTC.

The chain combines TRBV28 with TRBJ1-5; 9 bases fit TRBD1. The CDR3 is made up of 17 amino acids. Germline CDR1 and CDR2: MDHEN and SYDVKM. Trimming cost V 3 bases and J 2 bases; bases outside gene matches: 8. The CDR3: CASSLDIRQGGNQPQHF. The CDR3 coding sequence is TGTGCCAGCAGTTTGGATATTCGACAGGGGGGCAATCAGCCCCAGCATTTT.

The chain carries TRBV14 and TRBJ2-1; the D gene is possibly TRBD2 (5 bases). Trimming left V 2 bases short and J 10 bases short, with 21 bases between. The length of the CDR3 is 16 residues. CDR1 is SGHDN, CDR2 FVKESK, per germline. The CDR3 region has the DNA TGTGCCAGCAGCCAAAAGATGGCGGTCAGGTCGGGGGAGCAGTTCTTC. Its protein product is CASSQKMAVRSGEQFF.

This clone was observed once. At one end the junction does not follow the germline gene, possibly because of a read error. J is TRBJ2-7 and V is TRBV28, with TRBD2 matching 16 bases. The CDR3 is 19 amino acids. CDR1 MDHEN and CDR2 SYDVKM come from the germline V gene. The CDR3 here is CASSTPPGLAGGPSHEQYF. The CDR3 region has the DNA TGTGCCAGCAGTACACCACCGGGACTAGCGGGAGGGCCCTCCCACGAGCAGTACTTC.

This chain links TRBV5-4 with TRBJ1-2; no firm D call. The CDR3 loop spans 14 amino acids. V dropped 1 base and J dropped 2 bases, with 9 bases sitting between them. Per germline, CDR1 SGHNT and CDR2 YYREEE (reference sequence). The chain's CDR3 is CASSLRVSNYGYTF. CDR3 bases: TGTGCCAGCAGCTTGCGGGTCTCCAACTATGGCTACACCTTC.

CDR3 loop: CASSPLTSGSQETQYF. The DNA for the CDR3 is TGCGCCAGCAGCCCCCTGACTAGCGGGAGCCAAGAGACCCAGTACTTC. The chain recombines TRBV4-1 with TRBJ2-5, with TRBD2 matching 12 bases. The trim removed 4 bases at V and 1 base at J, leaving 4 bases unmatched. The CDR3 consists of 16 residues. The germline CDR1 and CDR2 sequences are MGHRA and YSYEKL.

Turning to this clone: Other DNA sequences within the sample encode an identical CDR3. The J gene is TRBJ2-5, the V gene TRBV9, with D possibly being TRBD1 or TRBD2 (7 bases each). The CDR3 length is 15 residues. Looked up from germline, CDR1 is SGDLS and CDR2 is YYNGEE. Trimming left V 4 bases short and J 2 bases short, with 15 bases between. DNA of the CDR3: TGTGCCAGCAGCCCTCAGGGGGGGTATCAAGAGACCCAGTACTTC. Encoded protein: CASSPQGGYQETQYF.

V usage is TRBV4-1 and J usage is TRBJ2-5; D is undetermined. The J call may be in error: the DNA end matches TRBJ2-7 better. This CDR3 spans 15 amino acids. Germline loops: CDR1 MGHRA, CDR2 YSYEKL. CDR3 sequence reads: CASRVGPQSSYEQYF. The CDR3 DNA follows: TGCGCCAGCAGGGTGGGCCCCCAAAGTTCCTACGAGCAGTACTTC.